This T cell receptor beta chain stems from a study of blood T cell repertoires in COVID-19. This clone was seen only a few times. Methods used by the authors: Amplifying reference gene primers gave estimates of nucleated cell counts. Profiled with immunoSEQ multiplex PCR; TCRdb holds only in-frame clones, not every one. V, J and clone size are those of that table, while D and trimming were read from the DNA. The sample carries around 90,000 clones, 85% to 95% recorded once. After removal of 6 bases from V and 2 bases from J, the junction contained 9 bases not matched to a gene. CDR1 SNHLY and CDR2 FYNNEI come from the germline V gene. The length of the CDR3 is 16 residues.

Specimen: peripheral blood. The chain employs TRBV2 and TRBJ2-2; TRBD1 matches 7 bases. The receptor was isolated from a woman aged 55-69 years with active COVID-19. This chain's CDR3 is CASSLTRDSNTGELFF. The CDR3 nucleotides read TGTGCCAGCAGCTTAACCCGGGACAGTAACACCGGGGAGCTGTTTTTT.